Below, one T cell receptor (beta chain) is given with its context. The CDR3 has 13 amino acids. A second PCR of about 7 to 12 cycles used a sample-barcoded 5' primer and a J-beta primer mix. TCRdb independently ran MiXCR on the 5' RACE reads; one entry per CDR3 protein. Here the sample spans about 640,000 distinct CDR3 sequences, roughly 58% being singletons. These data come from a study of blood T cells in healthy people across ages. This receptor was taken from a man in his sixties in good health. Sequencing was carried out using blood. The chain employs TRBV21-1 and TRBJ1-4. TRBV21-1 represents a pseudogene. CDR3 loop: CASNTGLNEKLFF. The CDR3, as DNA: TGTGCCAGCAACACAGGGCTTAATGAAAAACTGTTTTTT.